The 4 T cell receptor beta chains reported below all come from one sample, sequenced in a study of shared clonotypes between healthy human individuals. Sequencing was performed with immunoSEQ multiplex PCR; in TCRdb, only in-frame clones are kept and a portion is missing. The data hold 2 million to 2.5 million clones, with approximately 96% observed a single time. Input material: naive CD4+ T cells sorted from blood. As for subset: CD45RA+ positively selected. All receptors derive from a man younger than 35 in good health.

This chain joins TRBV28 and TRBJ2-2; tentatively, D is TRBD1 (6 bases). This CDR3 spans 14 amino acids. CDR1 and CDR2 from the germline V gene are MDHEN and SYDVKM. The V gene lost 2 bases and the J gene lost 3 bases, with 7 bases spanning the gap. The CDR3 spells CASSLGQHTGELFF. The CDR3 DNA reads TGTGCCAGCAGTTTAGGACAGCACACCGGGGAGCTGTTTTTT.

The V gene is TRBV5-1, the J gene TRBJ2-5; D is uncertain. The CDR3 is 10 amino acids. Trimming shortened V by 7 bases and J by 5 bases, and 6 bases separated the two germline ends. Per the germline V gene, CDR1 is SGHRS and CDR2 is YFSETQ. This CDR3 is CASAAETQYF. The DNA for the CDR3 is TGCGCCAGCGCAGCGGAGACCCAGTACTTC.

The gene calls are TRBV28 and TRBJ1-5; 7 bases fit TRBD1. J gave up 2 bases and V 3 bases, and 7 bases lay outside the gene matches. Germline CDR1 reads MDHEN; CDR2 reads SYDVKM. The CDR3 length is 16 residues. CDR3 protein: CASSLEMGTGNQPQHF. As DNA, the CDR3 is TGTGCCAGCAGTTTGGAAATGGGGACAGGCAATCAGCCCCAGCATTTT. The entire variable domain, with the rest obtained from reference TRBV28 and TRBJ1-5, is as follows: DVKVTQSSRYLVKRTGEKVFLECVQDMDHENMFWYRQDPGLGLRLIYFSYDVKMKEKGDIPEGYSVSREKKERFSLILESASTNQTSMYLCASSLEMGTGNQPQHFGDGTRLSIL.

The chain carries TRBV18 and TRBJ1-3, with a weak D call TRBD1 (6 bases). The CDR3 extends over 16 amino acids. CDR1 and CDR2 (germline): KGHSH, LQKENI. V was clipped by 3 bases and J by 0 bases, with 12 bases between them. The CDR3 nucleotides read TGTGCCAGCTCACCGAACAGGGATAGCTCTGGAAACACCATATATTTT. Its protein is CASSPNRDSSGNTIYF.